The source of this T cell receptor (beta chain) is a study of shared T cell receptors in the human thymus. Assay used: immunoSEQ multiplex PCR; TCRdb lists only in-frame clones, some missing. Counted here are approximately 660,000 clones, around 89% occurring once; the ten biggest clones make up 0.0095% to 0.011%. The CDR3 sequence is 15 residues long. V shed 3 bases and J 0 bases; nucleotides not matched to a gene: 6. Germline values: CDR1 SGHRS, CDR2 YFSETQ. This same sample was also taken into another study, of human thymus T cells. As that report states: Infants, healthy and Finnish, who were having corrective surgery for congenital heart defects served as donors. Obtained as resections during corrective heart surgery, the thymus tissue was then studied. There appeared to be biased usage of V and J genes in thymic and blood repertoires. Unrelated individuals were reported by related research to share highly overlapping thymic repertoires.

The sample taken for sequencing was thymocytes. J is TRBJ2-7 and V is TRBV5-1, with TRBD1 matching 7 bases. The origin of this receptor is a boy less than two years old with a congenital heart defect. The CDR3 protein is CASSWGRDSSYEQYF. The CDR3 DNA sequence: TGCGCCAGCAGCTGGGGAAGGGACAGCTCCTACGAGCAGTACTTC. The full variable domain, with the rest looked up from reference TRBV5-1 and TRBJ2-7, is KAGVTQTPRYLIKTRGQQVTLSCSPISGHRSVSWYQQTPGQGLQFLFEYFSETQRNKGNFPGRFSGRQFSNSRSEMNVSTLELGDSALYLCASSWGRDSSYEQYFGPGTRLTVT.